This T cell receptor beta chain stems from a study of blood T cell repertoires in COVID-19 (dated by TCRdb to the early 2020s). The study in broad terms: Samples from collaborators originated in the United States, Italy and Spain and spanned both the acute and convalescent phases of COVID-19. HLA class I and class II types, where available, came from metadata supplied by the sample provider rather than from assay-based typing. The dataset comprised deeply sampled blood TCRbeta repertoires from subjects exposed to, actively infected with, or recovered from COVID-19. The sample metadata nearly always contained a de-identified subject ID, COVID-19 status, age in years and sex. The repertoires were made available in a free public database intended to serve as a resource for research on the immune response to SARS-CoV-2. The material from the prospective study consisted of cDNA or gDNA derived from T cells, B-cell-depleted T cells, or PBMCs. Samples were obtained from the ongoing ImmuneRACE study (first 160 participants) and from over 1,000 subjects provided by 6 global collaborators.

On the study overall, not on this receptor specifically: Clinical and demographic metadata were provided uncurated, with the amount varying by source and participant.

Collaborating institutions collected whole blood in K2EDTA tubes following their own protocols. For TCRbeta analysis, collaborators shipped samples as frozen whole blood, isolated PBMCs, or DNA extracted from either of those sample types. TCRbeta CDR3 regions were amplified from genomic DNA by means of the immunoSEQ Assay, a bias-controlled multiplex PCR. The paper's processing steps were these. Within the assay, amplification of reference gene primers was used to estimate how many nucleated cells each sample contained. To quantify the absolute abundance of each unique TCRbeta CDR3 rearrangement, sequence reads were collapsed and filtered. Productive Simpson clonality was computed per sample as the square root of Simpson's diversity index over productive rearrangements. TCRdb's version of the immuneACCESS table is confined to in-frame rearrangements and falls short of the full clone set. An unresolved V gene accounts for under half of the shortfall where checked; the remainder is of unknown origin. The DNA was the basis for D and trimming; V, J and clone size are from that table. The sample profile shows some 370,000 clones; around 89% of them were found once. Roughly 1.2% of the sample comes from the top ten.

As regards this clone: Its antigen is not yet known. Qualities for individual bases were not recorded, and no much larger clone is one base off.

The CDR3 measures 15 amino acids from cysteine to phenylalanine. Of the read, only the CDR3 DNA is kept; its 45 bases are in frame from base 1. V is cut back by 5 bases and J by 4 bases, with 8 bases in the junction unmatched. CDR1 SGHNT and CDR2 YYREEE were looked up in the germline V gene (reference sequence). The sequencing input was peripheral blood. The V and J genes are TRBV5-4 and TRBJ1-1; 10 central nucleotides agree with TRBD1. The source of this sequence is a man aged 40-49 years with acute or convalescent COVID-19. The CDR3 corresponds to CASSTTGGRGTEAFF. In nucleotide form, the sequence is TGTGCCAGCAGTACGACAGGGGGCAGAGGCACTGAAGCTTTCTTT.